This T cell receptor (beta chain) was sequenced for a study of metastatic and nonmetastatic thyroid tumors. With MiXCR, TCRdb called clones anew from the PCR reads. The table records around 45,000 clones, 4% to 5% of them present only once. This clone was found many times. Its antigen is still unknown. Germline-derived CDR1 and CDR2 are SGHNT and YENEEA. The CDR3 sequence is 19 residues long. The V and J ends lost 0 bases and 7 bases, in that order; junction bases with no gene match: 14. Broader study findings: In both blood and tumor samples, TCR beta diversity was reported significantly higher for malignant than benign nodules.

All patients were untreated before thyroid surgery. The sample consisted of blood. The source is a female donor with papillary thyroid cancer or a benign thyroid nodule (not recorded which). Some clones in this sample may be carry-over from other donors' samples. The chain employs TRBV11-3 and TRBJ2-2, with 10 bases identical to TRBD2. CDR3 DNA: TGTGCCAGCAGCTTAGAGGGTCCGGAACTAGCGGGACCTAACGGGGAGCTGTTTTTT. Translated: CASSLEGPELAGPNGELFF.